The clone carrying this T cell receptor beta chain showed up many times. Antigen unknown. This sample was included in a study of CD8+CD57+ T cells in acquired aplastic anemia. Study-level information: Mean DNA quantity obtained from sorted CD4+ and CD8+ cells was around 3.2 ug. General observations from the study: Patients and controls shared roughly 30 CD8+ CDR3 sequences, which appeared highly expressed in patients and within their immunodominant clones. Patients did not significantly differ from controls in CD8+ Simpson's diversity.

The CDR3 is made up of 15 amino acids. Trimming removed 4 bases from V and 8 bases from J; junction bases left unmatched: 6. CDR1 and CDR2 from the germline V gene are KGHDR and SFDVKD. Genomic DNA acted as the template from which TCR beta VDJ combination and CDR3 sequence profiling were carried out. TCRdb re-analysed the reads in MiXCR, keeping a single row per CDR3 protein. The profile shows 150,000 to 200,000 distinct CDR3 sequences, around half of them singletons. Individuals selected for sequencing had exhibited CD8+CD57+ cell expansion on flow cytometry. Blood sampling was performed on the patients, and none of them had received therapy by then.

The genes are TRBV24-1 and TRBJ2-1; 11 nucleotides align to TRBD2. The sequence came from a human donor with aplastic anemia. Sequencing was carried out using sorted CD4+, CD8+, or CD8+CD57+ T cells (not recorded which) from PBMCs. The CDR3 loop reads CATSDPGLAEHEQFF. The CDR3 DNA is TGTGCCACCAGTGACCCGGGACTAGCGGAACATGAGCAGTTCTTC.